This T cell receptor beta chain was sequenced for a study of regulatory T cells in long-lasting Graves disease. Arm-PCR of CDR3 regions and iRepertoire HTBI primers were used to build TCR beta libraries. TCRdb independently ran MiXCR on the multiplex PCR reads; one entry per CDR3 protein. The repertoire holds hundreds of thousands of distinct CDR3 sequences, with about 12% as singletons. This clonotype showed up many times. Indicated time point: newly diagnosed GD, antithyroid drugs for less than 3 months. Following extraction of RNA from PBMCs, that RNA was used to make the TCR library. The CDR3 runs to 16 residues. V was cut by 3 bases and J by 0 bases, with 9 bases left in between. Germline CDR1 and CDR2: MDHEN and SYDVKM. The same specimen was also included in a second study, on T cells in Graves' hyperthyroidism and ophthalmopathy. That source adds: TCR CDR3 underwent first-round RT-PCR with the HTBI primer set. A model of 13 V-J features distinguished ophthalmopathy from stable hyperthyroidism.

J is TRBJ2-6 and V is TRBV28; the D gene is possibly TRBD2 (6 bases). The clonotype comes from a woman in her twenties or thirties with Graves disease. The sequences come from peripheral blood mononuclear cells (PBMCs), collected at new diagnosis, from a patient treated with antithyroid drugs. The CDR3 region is CASSLPGDSGANVLTF. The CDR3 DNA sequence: TGTGCCAGCAGTTTGCCGGGAGACTCTGGGGCCAACGTCCTGACTTTC.